One and the same sample provided the 24 T cell receptor beta chains below, sequenced in a study of control samples from healthy donors and cancer patients. Method: immunoSEQ multiplex PCR; TCRdb's copy keeps in-frame clones and lacks some. The repertoire includes some 150,000 clones, just under 95% of them detected once, and approximately 15% sits in the top ten. Sample: PBMCs. The receptor source for this set is a man in his sixties with colorectal cancer.

This clone was seen a few times. The CDR3, as DNA: TGTGCCAGTATGGGAAGACAGGGAGGCACCTATAATTCACCCCTCCACTTT. Translating gives CASMGRQGGTYNSPLHF. The rearrangement uses TRBV19 and TRBJ1-6; 7 positions agree with TRBD1. The germline V gene encodes CDR1 LNHDA and CDR2 SQIVND (reference sequence). The CDR3 totals 17 residues. Trimming at V came to 7 bases and at J to 2 bases, leaving 11 bases not matched to a gene.

CDR3 sequence reads: CAWNRGNEQYF. CDR3 bases: TGTGCCTGGAACAGGGGCAACGAGCAGTACTTC. The V gene is TRBV30, the J gene TRBJ2-7, with 7 positions matching TRBD1. This CDR3 comprises 11 residues. CDR1 and CDR2 from the germline V gene are GTSNPN and SVGIG (reference sequence). With 4 bases clipped from V and 5 bases from J, the junction kept 2 bases outside the gene matches.

V and J are TRBV6-5 and TRBJ2-2; a possible D gene is TRBD1 (5 bases). Trimming cost V 6 bases and J 12 bases, with 20 bases left between them. Per the germline V gene, CDR1 is MNHEY and CDR2 is SVGAGI. The CDR3 totals 14 residues. The CDR3 loop is CASRTASGSLKLFF. The CDR3 bases are TGTGCCAGCAGGACAGCCTCCGGGTCCTTAAAGCTGTTTTTT.

The V gene is TRBV5-1, the J gene TRBJ1-6; the match to TRBD1 covers 8 bases. V lost 0 bases, J lost 10 bases, and 3 bases stayed unmatched. Germline V lookup: CDR1 SGHRS, CDR2 YFSETQ. The CDR3 loop spans 14 amino acids. The CDR3 loop reads CASSLGTGLSPLHF. Here the CDR3 DNA reads TGCGCCAGCAGCTTGGGGACAGGGTTATCACCCCTCCACTTT.

The V gene is TRBV24-1, the J gene TRBJ2-2; 11 bases are a match to TRBD1. The germline V gene encodes CDR1 KGHDR and CDR2 SFDVKD. The length of the CDR3 is 20 residues. V lost 5 bases and J lost 4; bases outside the gene matches: 17. This CDR3 reads CATSAAPGTGGRKSTGELFF. The CDR3 nucleotides read TGTGCCACCAGTGCCGCCCCCGGGACAGGGGGTCGGAAGAGCACCGGGGAGCTGTTTTTT.

The gene calls are TRBV5-6 and TRBJ1-5; D call uncertain. The CDR3 is 14 amino acids. Germline V CDR1 and CDR2: SGHDT, YYEEEE. V was pared by 2 bases and J by 6 bases, with 12 bases between. The CDR3 sequence is CASSFDRGSQPQHF. In DNA, the CDR3 is TGTGCCAGCAGCTTCGACCGGGGTAGTCAGCCCCAGCATTTT.

This chain joins TRBV3-1 (or the pseudogene TRBV3-2) and TRBJ2-5; 13 positions agree with TRBD2. In germline, CDR1 is LGHDT, CDR2 YNNKEL (reference sequence). The CDR3 spans 15 residues. The junction had 3 bases not matched to a gene; V was cut back by 3 bases and J by 5 bases. CDR3 in amino acids: CASSQTSGGYETQYF. The CDR3 DNA sequence: TGTGCCAGCAGCCAGACTAGCGGGGGGTATGAGACCCAGTACTTC.

Only one count was recorded for this clone. V usage is TRBV18 and J usage is TRBJ1-3, with D perhaps matching TRBD1 (6 bases). V lost 3 bases and J 0 bases, leaving 12 bases between the germline ends. Germline V gene sequence: CDR1 KGHSH, CDR2 LQKENI. There are 16 residues in the CDR3. The CDR3 DNA reads as TGTGCCAGCTCACCTGACAGGTCGAGCTCTGGAAACACCATATATTTT. It codes for CASSPDRSSSGNTIYF.

V is TRBV14 and J is TRBJ2-7; 10 bases are shared with TRBD1. J was trimmed by 2 bases and V by 2 bases; bases with no gene match: 3. The CDR3 contains 15 residues. Germline CDR1 SGHDN, CDR2 FVKESK. The DNA of the CDR3 is TGTGCCAGCAGCCAACGGGACAGGGGAGCCTACGAGCAGTACTTC. It specifies CASSQRDRGAYEQYF.

The gene calls are TRBV7-9 and TRBJ1-1; 9 bases align to TRBD1. The V and J ends lost 8 bases and 1 base, in that order; junction bases with no gene match: 11. Looked up from germline, CDR1 is SEHNR and CDR2 is FQNEAQ (reference sequence). The CDR3 is made up of 16 amino acids. The CDR3 DNA reads as TGTGCCAGCGGTGACGGGACAGGGATTAGGAACACTGAAGCTTTCTTT. Translated, it gives CASGDGTGIRNTEAFF. Variable domain in full (rest from reference TRBV7-9 and TRBJ1-1): DTGVSQNPRHKITKRGQNVTFRCDPISEHNRLYWYRQTLGQGPEFLTYFQNEAQLEKSRLLSDRFSAERPKGSFSTLEIQRTEQGDSAMYLCASGDGTGIRNTEAFFGQGTRLTVV.

The CDR3 sequence: CASSPGQGPYEQYF. The DNA for the CDR3 is TGTGCCAGCAGCCCGGGGCAGGGCCCCTACGAGCAGTACTTC. J is TRBJ2-7 and V is TRBV14, with D perhaps TRBD1 or TRBD2 (5 bases each). Looked up from germline, CDR1 is SGHDN and CDR2 is FVKESK. The CDR3 runs 14 residues. V was cut by 4 bases and J by 2 bases, with 12 bases left in between.

The chain employs TRBV19 and TRBJ1-1; D ambiguous. The CDR3 loop spans 14 amino acids. V gave up 5 bases and J gave up 1 base, with 11 bases separating them. The germline V gene has CDR1 LNHDA and CDR2 SQIVND (reference sequence). CDR3 sequence: CASSELQQNTEAFF. The CDR3 DNA reads as TGTGCCAGTAGTGAGTTACAGCAGAACACTGAAGCTTTCTTT.

The CDR3 region is CASSFKIPGGVPSYEQYF. The CDR3 DNA follows: TGTGCCAGCAGTTTTAAGATTCCAGGGGGCGTCCCCTCCTACGAGCAGTACTTC. The rearrangement joins TRBV27 to TRBJ2-7, with 8 nucleotides matching TRBD1. V trimming: 3 bases; J trimming: 0 bases; junction bases outside the gene matches: 13. The CDR3 length is 18 residues. CDR1 is MNHEY, CDR2 SMNVEV, per germline (reference sequence).

The rearrangement joins TRBV5-1 to TRBJ2-2; D is ambiguous. V lost 2 bases and J lost 3, with 11 bases in between. This CDR3 contains 15 residues. Germline V CDR1 and CDR2: SGHRS, YFSETQ. DNA of the CDR3: TGCGCCAGCAGCTTCGGAGATCTCGACACCGGGGAGCTGTTTTTT. Translated: CASSFGDLDTGELFF. The variable domain in full, with the rest retrieved from reference TRBV5-1 and TRBJ2-2, is KAGVTQTPRYLIKTRGQQVTLSCSPISGHRSVSWYQQTPGQGLQFLFEYFSETQRNKGNFPGRFSGRQFSNSRSEMNVSTLELGDSALYLCASSFGDLDTGELFFGEGSRLTVL.

The chain has TRBV9 and TRBJ1-5, with 7 bases that match TRBD1. V shed 3 bases and J 7 bases; nucleotides not matched to a gene: 10. The CDR3 runs to 15 residues. Germline CDR1 and CDR2: SGDLS and YYNGEE. CDR3 residues: CASSALGAGGQPQHF. The CDR3 nucleotides read TGTGCCAGCAGCGCCCTAGGTGCAGGGGGACAGCCCCAGCATTTT. The whole variable domain, filled in from reference TRBV9 and TRBJ1-5, reads DSGVTQTPKHLITATGQRVTLRCSPRSGDLSVYWYQQSLDQGLQFLIQYYNGEERAKGNILERFSAQQFPDLHSELNLSSLELGDSALYFCASSALGAGGQPQHFGDGTRLSIL.

This chain uses TRBV11-2 with TRBJ1-5; D uncertain. The V end was cut by 0 bases, the J end by 7 bases, with 16 bases between. CDR1 and CDR2 from the germline V gene are SGHAT and FQNNGV. The CDR3 consists of 16 residues. The CDR3 protein is CASSLDGEGGGQPQHF. The CDR3 DNA reads as TGTGCCAGCAGCTTAGATGGGGAGGGAGGAGGACAGCCCCAGCATTTT.

The CDR3 DNA follows: TGTGCCAGCAGCTCGACTAGCGGGGGGGATACGCAGTATTTT. Translated: CASSSTSGGDTQYF. The rearrangement joins TRBV13 to TRBJ2-3; 13 nucleotides line up with TRBD2. CDR1 is PRHDT, CDR2 FYEKMQ, per germline (reference sequence). Germline trimming cut 4 bases from V and 6 bases from J; bases unmatched to any gene: 1. CDR3 length: 14 residues.

The chain employs TRBV27 and TRBJ1-6; no reliable D call. V lost 3 bases, J lost 5 bases, and 11 bases lay in between. Germline-derived CDR1 and CDR2 are MNHEY and SMNVEV (reference sequence). This CDR3 has 15 amino acids. Here the CDR3 DNA reads TGTGCCAGCAGTTTTAGACGGCCTGATAATTCACCCCTCCACTTT. Protein product: CASSFRRPDNSPLHF.

The chain employs TRBV11-1 and TRBJ2-1; D is possibly TRBD1 (6 bases). The CDR3 runs 15 residues. CDR1 and CDR2 (germline): SGHAT, FQDESV (reference sequence). Trimming stripped 7 bases from V and 5 bases from J, with 18 bases between. CDR3 sequence reads: CASTGQSATNNEQFF. The DNA for the CDR3 is TGTGCCAGCACAGGACAGTCGGCGACAAACAATGAGCAGTTCTTC.

This chain links TRBV9 with TRBJ2-3, with 8 positions matching TRBD1. Germline V gene data show CDR1 as SGDLS and CDR2 as YYNGEE. The CDR3 sequence is 15 residues long. V lost 0 bases to trimming and J lost 2 bases; unmatched junction nucleotides: 2. CDR3 DNA sequence: TGTGCCAGCAGCGTAGGACAGGGGATCACAGATACGCAGTATTTT. It is translated as CASSVGQGITDTQYF. Together with reference TRBV9 and TRBJ2-3, the CDR3 gives the full variable domain: DSGVTQTPKHLITATGQRVTLRCSPRSGDLSVYWYQQSLDQGLQFLIQYYNGEERAKGNILERFSAQQFPDLHSELNLSSLELGDSALYFCASSVGQGITDTQYFGPGTRLTVL.

The rearrangement uses TRBV18 and TRBJ2-1, with 10 bases aligning to TRBD2. The CDR3 extends over 15 amino acids. Trimming at V came to 5 bases and at J to 10 bases, leaving 11 bases not matched to a gene. Germline V gene sequence: CDR1 KGHSH, CDR2 LQKENI. CDR3: CASSSLAGELGEQFF. The CDR3 region has the DNA TGTGCCAGCTCATCGCTAGCGGGGGAGCTCGGGGAGCAGTTCTTC.

The chain employs TRBV5-8 and TRBJ2-5; TRBD2 matches at 8 bases. V gave up 3 bases and J gave up 0 bases; unmatched junction bases: 10. The germline gives CDR1 SGHTS, CDR2 YDEGEE. The CDR3 length is 17 residues. This CDR3 is CASSWGITGGYQETQYF. The CDR3 DNA is TGTGCCAGCAGCTGGGGTATTACGGGGGGGTACCAAGAGACCCAGTACTTC.

This chain connects TRBV6-1 to TRBJ2-7; 7 positions agree with TRBD1. CDR3 length: 16 residues. The V and J ends lost 3 bases and 1 base, in that order; junction bases with no gene match: 9. The V gene's germline CDR1 is MNHNS and CDR2 SASEGT. DNA for the CDR3: TGTGCCAGCAGTGATTTTGGGACAGTGAGATCCTACGAGCAGTACTTC. Encoded protein: CASSDFGTVRSYEQYF.

The chain recombines TRBV7-8 with TRBJ2-7; 8 nucleotides align to TRBD1. Germline CDR1 and CDR2: SGHVS and FQNEAQ. V shed 4 bases and J 0 bases; nucleotides not matched to a gene: 5. This CDR3 has 15 amino acids. Here the CDR3 reads CASSSTGGSSYEQYF. In DNA form, the CDR3 reads TGTGCCAGCAGCTCAACAGGGGGAAGCTCCTACGAGCAGTACTTC. Supplemented by reference TRBV7-8 and TRBJ2-7, the full variable domain reads GAGVSQSPRYKVAKRGQDVALRCDPISGHVSLFWYQQALGQGPEFLTYFQNEAQLDKSGLPSDRFFAERPEGSVSTLKIQRTQQEDSAVYLCASSSTGGSSYEQYFGPGTRLTVT.